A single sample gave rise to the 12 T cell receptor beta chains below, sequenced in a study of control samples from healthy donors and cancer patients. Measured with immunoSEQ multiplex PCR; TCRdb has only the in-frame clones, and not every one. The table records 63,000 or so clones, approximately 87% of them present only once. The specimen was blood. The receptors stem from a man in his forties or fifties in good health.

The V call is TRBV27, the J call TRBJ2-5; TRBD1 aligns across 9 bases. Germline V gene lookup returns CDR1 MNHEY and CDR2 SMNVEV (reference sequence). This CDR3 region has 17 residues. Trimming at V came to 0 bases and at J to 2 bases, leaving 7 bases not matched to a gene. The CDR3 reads CASSLSWTGAIQETQYF. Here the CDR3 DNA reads TGTGCCAGCAGTTTATCATGGACAGGGGCCATACAAGAGACCCAGTACTTC.

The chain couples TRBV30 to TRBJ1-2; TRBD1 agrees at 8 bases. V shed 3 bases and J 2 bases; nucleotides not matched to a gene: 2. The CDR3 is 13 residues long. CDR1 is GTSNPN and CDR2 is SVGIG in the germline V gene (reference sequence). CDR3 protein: CAWRQGGNYGYTF. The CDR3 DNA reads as TGTGCCTGGAGACAGGGGGGAAACTATGGCTACACCTTC.

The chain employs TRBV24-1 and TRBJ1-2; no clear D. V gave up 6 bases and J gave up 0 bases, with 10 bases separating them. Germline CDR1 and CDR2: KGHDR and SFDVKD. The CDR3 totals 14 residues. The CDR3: CATSKEGANYGYTF. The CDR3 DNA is TGTGCCACCAGTAAGGAGGGAGCTAACTATGGCTACACCTTC.

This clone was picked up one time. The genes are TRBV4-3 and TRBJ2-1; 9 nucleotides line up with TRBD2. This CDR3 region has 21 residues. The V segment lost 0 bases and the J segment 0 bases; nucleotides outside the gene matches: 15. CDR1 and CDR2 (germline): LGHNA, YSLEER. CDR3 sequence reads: CASSQDLPPSGTGSSYNEQFF. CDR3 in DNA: TGCGCCAGCAGCCAAGATCTCCCGCCTAGCGGGACTGGAAGCTCCTACAATGAGCAGTTCTTC.

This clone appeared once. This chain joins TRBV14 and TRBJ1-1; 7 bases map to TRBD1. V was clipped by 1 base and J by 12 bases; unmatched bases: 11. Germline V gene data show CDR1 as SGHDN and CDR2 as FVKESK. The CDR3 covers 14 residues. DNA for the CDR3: TGTGCCAGCAGCCAAGTCACAGGGGCGCGGGGTCCTTTCTTT. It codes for CASSQVTGARGPFF. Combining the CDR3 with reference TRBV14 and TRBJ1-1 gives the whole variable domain EAGVTQFPSHSVIEKGQTVTLRCDPISGHDNLYWYRRVMGKEIKFLLHFVKESKQDESGMPNNRFLAERTGGTYSTLKVQPAELEDSGVYFCASSQVTGARGPFFGQGTRLTVV.

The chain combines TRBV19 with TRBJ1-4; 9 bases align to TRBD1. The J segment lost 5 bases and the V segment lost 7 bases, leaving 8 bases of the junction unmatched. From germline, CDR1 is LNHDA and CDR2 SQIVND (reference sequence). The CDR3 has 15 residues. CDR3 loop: CASTDTGGWNEKLFF. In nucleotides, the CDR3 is TGTGCCAGTACCGATACAGGGGGCTGGAATGAAAAACTGTTTTTT.

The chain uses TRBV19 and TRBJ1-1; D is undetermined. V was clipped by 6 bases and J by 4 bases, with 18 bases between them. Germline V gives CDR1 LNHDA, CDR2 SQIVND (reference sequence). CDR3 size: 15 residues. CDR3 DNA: TGTGCCAGTAGGAGTCACCCGGTGGCTTTCACTGAAGCTTTCTTT. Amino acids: CASRSHPVAFTEAFF.

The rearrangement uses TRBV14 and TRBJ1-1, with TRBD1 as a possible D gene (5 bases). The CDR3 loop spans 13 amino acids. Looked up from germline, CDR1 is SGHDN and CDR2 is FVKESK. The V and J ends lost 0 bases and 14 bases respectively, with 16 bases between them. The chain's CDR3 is CASSQDLEGPGFF. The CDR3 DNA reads TGTGCCAGCAGCCAAGATCTAGAGGGGCCCGGGTTCTTT.

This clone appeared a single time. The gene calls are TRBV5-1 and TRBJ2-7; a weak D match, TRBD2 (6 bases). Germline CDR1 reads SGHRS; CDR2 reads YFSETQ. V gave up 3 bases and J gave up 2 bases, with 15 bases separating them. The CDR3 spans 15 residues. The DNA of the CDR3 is TGCGCCAGCAGCTCTGCGGGACCGCGGGCCTACGAGCAGTACTTC. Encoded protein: CASSSAGPRAYEQYF.

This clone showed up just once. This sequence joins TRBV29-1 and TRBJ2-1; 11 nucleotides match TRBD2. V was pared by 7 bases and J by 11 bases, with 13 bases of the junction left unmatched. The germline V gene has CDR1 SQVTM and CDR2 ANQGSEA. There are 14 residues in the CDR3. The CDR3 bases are TGCAGCGCAGTGGGACTAGCGGACCCCGGGAAGCAGTTCTTC. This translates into CSAVGLADPGKQFF.

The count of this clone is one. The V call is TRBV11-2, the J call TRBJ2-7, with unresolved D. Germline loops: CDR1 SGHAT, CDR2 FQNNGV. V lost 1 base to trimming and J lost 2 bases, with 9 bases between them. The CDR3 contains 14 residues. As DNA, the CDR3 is TGTGCCAGCAGCTTAGTTTGGGGAACCTACGAGCAGTACTTC. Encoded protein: CASSLVWGTYEQYF. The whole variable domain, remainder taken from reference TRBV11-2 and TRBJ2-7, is EAGVAQSPRYKIIEKRQSVAFWCNPISGHATLYWYQQILGQGPKLLIQFQNNGVVDDSQLPKDRFSAERLKGVDSTLKIQPAKLEDSAVYLCASSLVWGTYEQYFGPGTRLTVT.

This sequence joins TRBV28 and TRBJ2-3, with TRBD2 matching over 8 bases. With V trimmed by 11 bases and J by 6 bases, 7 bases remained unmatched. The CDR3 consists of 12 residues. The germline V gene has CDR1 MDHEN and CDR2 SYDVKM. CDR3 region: CAGAGDRDTQYF. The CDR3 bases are TGTGCCGGAGCGGGAGATCGGGATACGCAGTATTTT.